The T cell receptor beta chain described here comes from a study of T-cell memory formation after mild COVID-19. Looking at the study overall: Clustering of TCRs was largely donor specific.

Findings of the study overall: Researchers found some responding clones in pre-infection memory, a sign that cross-reactive memory joined. Most CD4+ clones that shrank were in CM and EM, while CD8+ ones turned up in EMRA.

TCRdb reprocessed the 5' RACE reads with MiXCR, giving one entry per CDR3 protein. This repertoire shows 400,000 to 550,000 distinct CDR3 sequences, approximately 25% found once; its top ten account for around 12%. The V and J ends lost 3 bases and 1 base respectively, with 13 bases between them. The CDR3 spans 15 residues. A remark on this clonotype: Its target is unknown.

The chain carries TRBV12-3 or TRBV12-4 and TRBJ2-7; D is perhaps TRBD2 (6 bases). Sequenced: PBMCs or a T cell subset sorted from them (not recorded which). The clonotype comes from an adult woman who had mild COVID-19 (a few samples of this study predate the infection). Cell type and time point are not known. DNA for the CDR3: TGTGCCAGCAGTTTCGGGGGAGATAAGTCCTACGAGCAGTACTTC. This sequence encodes CASSFGGDKSYEQYF.